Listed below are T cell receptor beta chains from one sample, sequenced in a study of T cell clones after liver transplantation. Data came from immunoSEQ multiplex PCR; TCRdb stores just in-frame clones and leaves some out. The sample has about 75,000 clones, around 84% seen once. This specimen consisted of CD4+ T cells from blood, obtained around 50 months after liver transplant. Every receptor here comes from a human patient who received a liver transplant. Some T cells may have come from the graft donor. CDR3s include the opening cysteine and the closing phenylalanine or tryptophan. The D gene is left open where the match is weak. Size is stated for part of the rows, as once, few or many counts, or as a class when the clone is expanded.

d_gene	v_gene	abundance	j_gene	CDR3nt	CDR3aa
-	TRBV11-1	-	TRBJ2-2	TGTGCCAGCAGCTCTACTCCGGACAGATTCACCGGGGAGCTGTTTTTT	CASSSTPDRFTGELFF
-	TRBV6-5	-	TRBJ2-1	TGTGCCAGCAGACCTGACAGTTACAATGAGCAGTTCTTC	CASRPDSYNEQFF
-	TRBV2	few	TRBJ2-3	TGTGCCAGCAGTGCCGGGACTGGACTCACAGATACGCAGTATTTT	CASSAGTGLTDTQYF
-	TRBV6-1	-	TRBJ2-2	TGTGCCAGCAGGGGGGGCTGGGACACCGGGGAGCTGTTTTTT	CASRGGWDTGELFF
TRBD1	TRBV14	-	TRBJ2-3	TGTGCCAGCAGCCAGGACAGGCAAATAACGCAGTATTTT	CASSQDRQITQYF
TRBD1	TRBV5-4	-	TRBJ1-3	TGTGCCAGCAGTTCGCAGGGGGTTGGAAACACCATATATTTT	CASSSQGVGNTIYF
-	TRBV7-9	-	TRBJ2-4	TGTGCCAGCAGCTTAGAGGGGGGCAACATTCAGTACTTC	CASSLEGGNIQYF
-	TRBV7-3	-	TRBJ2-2	TGTGCCAGCAGCTTAGGGGGTGTGGGGGGCCACACCGGGGAGCTGTTTTTT	CASSLGGVGGHTGELFF
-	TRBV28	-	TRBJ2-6	TGTGCCAGCAGTTACCTCAGGGAGGGGGTATCCTCTGGGGCCAACGTCCTGACTTTC	CASSYLREGVSSGANVLTF
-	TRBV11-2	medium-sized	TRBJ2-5	TGTGCCAGCAGCTCAATGAACCAAGAGACCCAGTACTTC	CASSSMNQETQYF
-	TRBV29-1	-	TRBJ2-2	TGCAGCGTTATTACTGGAGGAACCGGGGAGCTGTTTTTT	CSVITGGTGELFF
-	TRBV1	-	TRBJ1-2	TGCACCAGCAGCCAAGTGGGGTGGAGGGACAGGATCTTGAAGAACTATGGCTACACCTTC	CTSSQVGWRDRILKNYGYTF
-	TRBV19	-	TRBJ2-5	TGTGCCAGTTCCTTCAGGGCCCAAGAGACCCAGTACTTC	CASSFRAQETQYF
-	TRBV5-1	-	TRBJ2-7	TGCGCCAGCAGCCTTCGGACGGATTCAGGTGAGCAGTACTTC	CASSLRTDSGEQYF
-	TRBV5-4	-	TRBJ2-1	TGTGCCAGCAGCTTGGACATTCTAACCTACAATGAGCAGTTCTTC	CASSLDILTYNEQFF
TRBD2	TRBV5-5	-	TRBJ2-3	TGTGCCAGCAGCGTGGGACTAGCGGGGAGCACAGATACGCAGTATTTT	CASSVGLAGSTDTQYF
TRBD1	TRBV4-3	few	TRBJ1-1	TGCGCCAGCAGCCAGCAGGGGGGGGAGGCTGAAGCTTTCTTT	CASSQQGGEAEAFF
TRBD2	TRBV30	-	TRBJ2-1	TGTGCCTGGAGTCAAGGCGGGAGCGTTTACAATGAGCAGTTCTTC	CAWSQGGSVYNEQFF
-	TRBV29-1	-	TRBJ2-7	TGCAGCGTTGAATCGACGGGTGGGGGATCCTACGAGCAGTACTTC	CSVESTGGGSYEQYF
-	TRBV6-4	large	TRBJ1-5	TGTGCCAGCAGCCCGGAACCTGGGGGCAATCAGCCCCAGCATTTT	CASSPEPGGNQPQHF
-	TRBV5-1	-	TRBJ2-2	TGCGCCAGCAGCTTGGGACAGGTCACCGGGGAGCTGTTTTTT	CASSLGQVTGELFF
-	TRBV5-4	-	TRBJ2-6	TGTGCCAGCAGCTTTCCCCATGACACCTCTGGGGCCAACGTCCTGACTTTC	CASSFPHDTSGANVLTF
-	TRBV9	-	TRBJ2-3	TGTGCCAGCAGCGATCTAAGGACAGCCAGCACAGATACGCAGTATTTT	CASSDLRTASTDTQYF
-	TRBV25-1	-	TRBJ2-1	TGTGCCAGCAGTGTTTCATCCGGACTCCCAACCTACAATGAGCAGTTCTTC	CASSVSSGLPTYNEQFF
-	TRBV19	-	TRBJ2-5	TGTGCCAGTAGTATAGACACCGAAGAGACCCAGTACTTC	CASSIDTEETQYF
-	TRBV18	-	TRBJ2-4	TGTGCCAGCTCACCCCCCTCGAAGGGGGAAAACATTCAGTACTTC	CASSPPSKGENIQYF
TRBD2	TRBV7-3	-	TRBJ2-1	TGTGCCAGCAGCTTAAGTCCGGCTAGCGGGAGACTGGGTGAGCAGTTCTTC	CASSLSPASGRLGEQFF
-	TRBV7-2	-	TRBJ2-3	TGTGCCAGCAGGTCCGCAGGGCTTAGCACAGATACGCAGTATTTT	CASRSAGLSTDTQYF
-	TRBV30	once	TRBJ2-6	TGTGCCTGGACTATCGCCTCTGGGGCCAACGTCCTGACTTTC	CAWTIASGANVLTF